This TCR beta chain was documented in a study of T cell responses to AZD1222 COVID-19 vaccine. Regarding this clone: What it binds is not known.

The germline V gene has CDR1 MNHEY and CDR2 SVGAGI. V lost 3 bases to trimming and J lost 7 bases, with 15 bases between them. The CDR3 extends over 14 amino acids. Clones were read by immunoSEQ multiplex PCR, and TCRdb kept only the in-frame ones, dropping some. The sample lists about 180,000 clones; roughly 93% were seen once. Broader study findings: Seropositive AZD1222 recipients at baseline numbered only 5 or 6. The breadth and depth of Spike-specific TCRs increased once two AZD1222 doses had been given. The donors showed a predominance of white British ancestry and of females, with possible underestimation of clonal diversity. Spike as a whole was targeted by vaccine-associated CD4 TCRs, dominant at 160-218 and 743-854.

This chain links TRBV6-5 with TRBJ1-2, with D uncertain. Specimen: peripheral blood, collected 28 days after the second dose of the MenACWY control vaccine. This clonotype was sampled from an adult who received the MenACWY meningococcal vaccine as a control. CDR3 protein: CASSYRAGASGYTF. CDR3 bases: TGTGCCAGCAGTTATCGGGCAGGCGCCTCTGGCTACACCTTC.